The 3 T cell receptor beta chains given below trace back to one sample, sequenced in a study of blood T cells in healthy people across ages. Next came a second PCR, run for about 7 to 12 cycles, which used a sample-barcoded 5' primer along with a J-beta primer mix. TCRdb independently ran MiXCR on the 5' RACE reads; one entry per CDR3 protein. Of fewer than 900,000 distinct CDR3 sequences in the sample, about 34% were seen once. Material for sequencing was blood. Receptors originate from a man aged 18 to 29 in good health.

Details on this clonotype: Mismatch with germline at one junction end may stem from a read error. The rearrangement links TRBV7-8 to TRBJ2-1, with D perhaps TRBD2 (5 bases). The germline V gene has CDR1 SGHVS and CDR2 FQNEAQ. CDR3 size: 14 residues. The chain's CDR3 is CTSTPGSSSYEQFF. In nucleotides, the CDR3 is TGTACCAGCACCCCGGGAAGCAGCTCCTACGAGCAGTTCTTC.

This clonotype was counted between two and nine times. The chain employs TRBV5-1 and TRBJ1-1; D might be TRBD1 (6 bases). The germline V and J ends were trimmed by 4 bases and 1 base, with 11 bases remaining between them. CDR3 length equals 14 residues. From germline, CDR1 is SGHRS and CDR2 YFSETQ. The CDR3 DNA is TGCGCCAGCAGCAAAGAGACAGGGAACACTGAAGCTTTCTTT. Its protein is CASSKETGNTEAFF.

This clonotype showed up just a few times. This chain connects TRBV4-1 to TRBJ1-1; no clear D. The germline V gene has CDR1 MGHRA and CDR2 YSYEKL. Trimming took off 1 base at V and 1 base at J, with 10 bases between the two ends. The CDR3 spans 15 residues. This CDR3 reads CASSQGVKGNTEAFF. Written as DNA, the CDR3 is TGCGCCAGCAGCCAAGGAGTGAAGGGGAACACTGAAGCTTTCTTT.